Listed below are T cell receptor beta chains from one sample, sequenced in a study of PD-1 blockade in classical Hodgkin lymphoma. Profiling relied on immunoSEQ multiplex PCR, and the TCRdb table lists in-frame clones only, not all of them. The sample has about 90,000 clones, 85% to 90% seen once. Sequencing used peripheral blood mononuclear cells (PBMCs), obtained before the second cycle of nivolumab. These receptors came from a human donor with classical Hodgkin lymphoma. Both conserved end residues are part of each CDR3. The D gene is left open where the match is weak. Size values are once, few and many counts, or a class for expanded clones, and some rows have none.

abundance: -
j_gene: TRBJ2-7
d_gene: TRBD2
v_gene: TRBV7-9
CDR3aa: CASSSPGTSGTYEQYF
CDR3nt: TGTGCCAGCAGCTCCCCCGGGACTAGCGGAACCTACGAGCAGTACTTC

abundance: -
j_gene: TRBJ2-5
d_gene: TRBD2
v_gene: TRBV27
CDR3aa: CASRASGRIKETQYF
CDR3nt: TGTGCCAGCAGGGCTAGCGGGAGGATTAAAGAGACCCAGTACTTC

abundance: -
j_gene: TRBJ2-7
d_gene: -
v_gene: TRBV2
CDR3aa: CASSGSGPYEQYF
CDR3nt: TGTGCCAGCAGTGGTTCAGGGCCCTACGAGCAGTACTTC

abundance: few
j_gene: TRBJ1-5
d_gene: -
v_gene: TRBV19
CDR3aa: CASSTQSAGNQPQHF
CDR3nt: TGTGCCAGTAGTACGCAAAGTGCGGGGAATCAGCCCCAGCATTTT

abundance: few
j_gene: TRBJ2-3
d_gene: TRBD2
v_gene: TRBV5-5
CDR3aa: CASSRTSAFTDTQYF
CDR3nt: TGTGCCAGCAGCCGGACTAGCGCCTTCACAGATACGCAGTATTTT

abundance: -
j_gene: TRBJ2-1
d_gene: -
v_gene: TRBV12-2
CDR3aa: CASRLDGRTYNEQFF
CDR3nt: TGTGCAAGTCGCTTAGACGGGAGAACCTACAATGAGCAGTTCTTC

abundance: -
j_gene: TRBJ2-6
d_gene: TRBD1
v_gene: TRBV7-8
CDR3aa: CASSLRGQGNSGANVLTF
CDR3nt: TGTGCCAGCAGCTTAAGAGGACAGGGAAACTCTGGGGCCAACGTCCTGACTTTC

abundance: -
j_gene: TRBJ2-2
d_gene: TRBD2
v_gene: TRBV14
CDR3aa: CASSLAGDTGELFF
CDR3nt: TGTGCCAGCAGCCTAGCGGGAGACACCGGGGAGCTGTTTTTT

abundance: -
j_gene: TRBJ2-2
d_gene: -
v_gene: TRBV2
CDR3aa: CASSVRSATGELFF
CDR3nt: TGTGCCAGCAGTGTAAGGTCCGCCACCGGGGAGCTGTTTTTT

abundance: -
j_gene: TRBJ1-3
d_gene: TRBD1
v_gene: TRBV7-9
CDR3aa: CASSPTPSGGPGNTIYF
CDR3nt: TGTGCCAGCAGCCCCACTCCATCAGGGGGCCCTGGAAACACCATATATTTT

abundance: once
j_gene: TRBJ1-1
d_gene: TRBD1
v_gene: TRBV6-1
CDR3aa: CASSVQMTGADTEAFF
CDR3nt: TGTGCCAGCAGTGTTCAGATGACAGGGGCCGACACTGAAGCTTTCTTT

abundance: -
j_gene: TRBJ2-3
d_gene: TRBD2
v_gene: TRBV19
CDR3aa: CASSTPPGGGAIDTQYF
CDR3nt: TGTGCCAGTAGTACCCCCCCAGGCGGGGGGGCCATAGATACGCAGTATTTT

abundance: -
j_gene: TRBJ2-2
d_gene: TRBD1
v_gene: TRBV5-1
CDR3aa: CASSVDRGGTGELFF
CDR3nt: TGCGCCAGCAGCGTGGACAGGGGAGGGACCGGGGAGCTGTTTTTT

abundance: -
j_gene: TRBJ1-3
d_gene: -
v_gene: TRBV6-5
CDR3aa: CASSYSTMGGNTIYF
CDR3nt: TGTGCCAGCAGTTACTCGACGATGGGTGGAAACACCATATATTTT

abundance: -
j_gene: TRBJ1-4
d_gene: -
v_gene: TRBV4-2
CDR3aa: CASSQRPVGTNEKLFF
CDR3nt: TGTGCCAGCAGCCAACGGCCGGTGGGGACTAATGAAAAACTGTTTTTT

abundance: -
j_gene: TRBJ2-1
d_gene: -
v_gene: TRBV9
CDR3aa: CASSVTGTHYNEQFF
CDR3nt: TGTGCCAGCAGCGTAACTGGGACTCACTACAATGAGCAGTTCTTC

abundance: -
j_gene: TRBJ1-3
d_gene: TRBD1
v_gene: TRBV7-2
CDR3aa: CASSLDGTGALGNTIYF
CDR3nt: TGTGCCAGCAGCTTAGACGGGACAGGGGCTTTAGGAAACACCATATATTTT

abundance: -
j_gene: TRBJ1-2
d_gene: -
v_gene: TRBV5-4
CDR3aa: CASSFFTGKGGGYTF
CDR3nt: TGTGCCAGCAGCTTTTTCACAGGGAAGGGAGGCGGCTACACCTTC

abundance: -
j_gene: TRBJ2-3
d_gene: -
v_gene: TRBV6-1
CDR3aa: CASSEVGPSTDTQYF
CDR3nt: TGTGCCAGCAGTGAAGTAGGGCCAAGCACAGATACGCAGTATTTT

abundance: -
j_gene: TRBJ2-7
d_gene: TRBD1
v_gene: TRBV27
CDR3aa: CASSGAGTGGRYEQYF
CDR3nt: TGTGCCAGCAGTGGAGCCGGGACAGGGGGCAGGTACGAGCAGTACTTC

abundance: -
j_gene: TRBJ2-3
d_gene: -
v_gene: TRBV11-2
CDR3aa: CASSLGAVLKADTQYF
CDR3nt: TGTGCCAGCAGCTTAGGGGCGGTGCTTAAGGCAGATACGCAGTATTTT

abundance: -
j_gene: TRBJ2-6
d_gene: -
v_gene: TRBV28
CDR3aa: CASRQGSSGANVLTF
CDR3nt: TGTGCCAGCAGGCAGGGTTCGTCTGGGGCCAACGTCCTGACTTTC

abundance: -
j_gene: TRBJ2-1
d_gene: -
v_gene: TRBV27
CDR3aa: CASSQGGYNEQFF
CDR3nt: TGTGCCAGCAGTCAGGGTGGATACAATGAGCAGTTCTTC

abundance: -
j_gene: TRBJ2-1
d_gene: TRBD2
v_gene: TRBV11-2
CDR3aa: CASSLASMASGRRLNEQFF
CDR3nt: TGTGCCAGCAGCTTAGCGTCAATGGCTAGCGGGAGGAGGTTGAATGAGCAGTTCTTC

abundance: -
j_gene: TRBJ1-1
d_gene: TRBD1
v_gene: TRBV19
CDR3aa: CASSIGERGRGLNTEAFF
CDR3nt: TGTGCCAGTAGTATTGGCGAGCGGGGCAGGGGGCTAAACACTGAAGCTTTCTTT

abundance: -
j_gene: TRBJ2-1
d_gene: TRBD2
v_gene: TRBV6-5
CDR3aa: CASSNGPSGSNEQFF
CDR3nt: TGTGCCAGCAGCAATGGGCCTAGCGGGAGTAATGAGCAGTTCTTC

abundance: once
j_gene: TRBJ1-4
d_gene: TRBD1
v_gene: TRBV7-9
CDR3aa: CASSQDRGDEKLFF
CDR3nt: TGTGCCAGCAGCCAGGACAGGGGGGATGAAAAACTGTTTTTT

abundance: -
j_gene: TRBJ1-4
d_gene: -
v_gene: TRBV10-2
CDR3aa: CASSEDGSNEKLFF
CDR3nt: TGCGCCAGCAGCGAGGACGGATCAAATGAAAAACTGTTTTTT

abundance: -
j_gene: TRBJ1-1
d_gene: -
v_gene: TRBV11-2
CDR3aa: CASSHGIVAFF
CDR3nt: TGTGCCAGCAGCCATGGTATTGTGGCTTTCTTT

abundance: -
j_gene: TRBJ2-2
d_gene: TRBD2
v_gene: TRBV5-1
CDR3aa: CASSLGLAANTGELFF
CDR3nt: TGCGCCAGCAGCTTGGGACTAGCGGCGAACACCGGGGAGCTGTTTTTT

abundance: once
j_gene: TRBJ2-3
d_gene: TRBD2
v_gene: TRBV7-6
CDR3aa: CASSLDRSSGVTDTQYF
CDR3nt: TGTGCCAGCAGCTTAGATCGGTCTAGCGGGGTCACAGATACGCAGTATTTT

abundance: once
j_gene: TRBJ2-7
d_gene: -
v_gene: TRBV6-1
CDR3aa: CASSDGQGSVYEQYF
CDR3nt: TGTGCCAGCAGTGACGGCCAGGGGTCGGTCTACGAGCAGTACTTC

abundance: -
j_gene: TRBJ2-1
d_gene: -
v_gene: TRBV5-1
CDR3aa: CASSPRGSYNEQFF
CDR3nt: TGCGCCAGCAGCCCAAGGGGGTCCTACAATGAGCAGTTCTTC

abundance: -
j_gene: TRBJ2-5
d_gene: TRBD1
v_gene: TRBV7-9
CDR3aa: CASSLASSTYRGLETQYF
CDR3nt: TGTGCCAGCAGCTTAGCGTCGTCAACTTACAGGGGGCTAGAGACCCAGTACTTC

abundance: -
j_gene: TRBJ1-4
d_gene: -
v_gene: TRBV5-1
CDR3aa: CASSLGGTATNEKLFF
CDR3nt: TGCGCCAGCAGCTTGGGAGGGACTGCAACTAATGAAAAACTGTTTTTT

abundance: once
j_gene: TRBJ1-2
d_gene: -
v_gene: TRBV5-1
CDR3aa: CASSFNRDSSYGYTF
CDR3nt: TGCGCCAGCAGCTTCAACAGGGATAGCAGCTATGGCTACACCTTC

abundance: -
j_gene: TRBJ2-1
d_gene: TRBD2
v_gene: TRBV27
CDR3aa: CASSPSGLAGRNEQFF
CDR3nt: TGTGCCAGCAGTCCCTCGGGACTAGCGGGTCGCAATGAGCAGTTCTTC

abundance: -
j_gene: TRBJ1-4
d_gene: -
v_gene: TRBV6-1
CDR3aa: CATRRGEKLFF
CDR3nt: TGTGCCACCCGGAGGGGTGAAAAACTGTTTTTT

abundance: -
j_gene: TRBJ2-2
d_gene: -
v_gene: TRBV27
CDR3aa: CASSLVGAGELFF
CDR3nt: TGTGCCAGCAGTTTAGTGGGGGCCGGGGAGCTGTTTTTT

abundance: -
j_gene: TRBJ1-5
d_gene: -
v_gene: TRBV6-6
CDR3aa: CASSQGKLAQPQHF
CDR3nt: TGTGCCAGCAGTCAGGGGAAATTGGCTCAGCCCCAGCATTTT

abundance: -
j_gene: TRBJ2-2
d_gene: -
v_gene: TRBV7-2
CDR3aa: CASRTRTNTGELFF
CDR3nt: TGTGCCAGCAGGACTAGGACGAACACCGGGGAGCTGTTTTTT

abundance: -
j_gene: TRBJ1-4
d_gene: -
v_gene: TRBV7-8
CDR3aa: CASSHRGFVATNEKLFF
CDR3nt: TGTGCCAGCAGCCATCGGGGGTTTGTGGCAACTAATGAAAAACTGTTTTTT

abundance: -
j_gene: TRBJ2-2
d_gene: -
v_gene: TRBV10-1
CDR3aa: CASSLTDRMNTGELFF
CDR3nt: TGCGCCAGCTCCTTAACCGACAGGATGAACACCGGGGAGCTGTTTTTT

abundance: few
j_gene: TRBJ1-3
d_gene: -
v_gene: TRBV9
CDR3aa: CASSNSGNTIYF
CDR3nt: TGTGCCAGCAGTAACTCTGGAAACACCATATATTTT